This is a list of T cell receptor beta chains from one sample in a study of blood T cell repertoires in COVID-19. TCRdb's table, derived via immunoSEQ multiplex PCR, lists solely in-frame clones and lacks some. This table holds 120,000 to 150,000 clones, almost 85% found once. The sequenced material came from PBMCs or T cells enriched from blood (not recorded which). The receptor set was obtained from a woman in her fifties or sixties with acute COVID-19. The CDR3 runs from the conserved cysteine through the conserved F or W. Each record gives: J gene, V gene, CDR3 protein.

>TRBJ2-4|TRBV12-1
CANPAGQGLTKNIQYF
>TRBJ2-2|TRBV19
CASSLAPTRSTGELFF
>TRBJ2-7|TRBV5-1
CASSSLDSYEQYF
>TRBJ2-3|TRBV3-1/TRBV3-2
CASSTGTGATDTQYF
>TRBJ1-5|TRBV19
CASRGDYNQPQHF
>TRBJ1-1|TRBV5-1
CATRVPQPLAAEAFF
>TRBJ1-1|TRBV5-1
CASSTTGTGVTEAFF
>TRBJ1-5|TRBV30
CAWNRGDNQPQHF
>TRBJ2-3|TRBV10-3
CAISEKAGEADTQYF
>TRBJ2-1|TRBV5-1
CASSLGLAGSYNEQFF
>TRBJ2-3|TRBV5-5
CASTWGGPDTQYF
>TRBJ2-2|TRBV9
CASSASPDIYTGELFF
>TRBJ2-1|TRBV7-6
CASSRWGASGMNEQFF
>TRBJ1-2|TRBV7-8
CASSPRPPTGKYYGYTF
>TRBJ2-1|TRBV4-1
CASSFLAGGGTYNEQFF
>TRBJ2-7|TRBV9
CASSPGGRERLYEQYF
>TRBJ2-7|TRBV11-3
CASSPLPPGQMSYEQYF
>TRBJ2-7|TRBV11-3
CASSLAGTLTYEQYF
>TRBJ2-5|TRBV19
CASSVQAGEGETQYF
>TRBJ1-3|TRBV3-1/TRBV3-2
CASSQERTGRSTIYF
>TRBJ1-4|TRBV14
CASSAMAGQGLTNEKLFF
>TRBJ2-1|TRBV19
CASSIVAEAGNEQFF
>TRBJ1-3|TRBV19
CASSFDRSSGNTIYF